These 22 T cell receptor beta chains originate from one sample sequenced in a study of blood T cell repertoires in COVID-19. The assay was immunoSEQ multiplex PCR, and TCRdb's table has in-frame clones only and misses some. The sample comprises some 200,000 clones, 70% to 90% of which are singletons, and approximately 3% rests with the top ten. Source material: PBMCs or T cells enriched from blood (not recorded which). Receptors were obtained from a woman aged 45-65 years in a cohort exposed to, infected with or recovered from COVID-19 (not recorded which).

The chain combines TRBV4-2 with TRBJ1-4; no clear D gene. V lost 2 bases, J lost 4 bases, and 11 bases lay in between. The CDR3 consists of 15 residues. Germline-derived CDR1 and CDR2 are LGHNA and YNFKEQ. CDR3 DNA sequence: TGTGCCAGCAGCCAACCTGACGGGATTAATGAAAAACTGTTTTTT. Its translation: CASSQPDGINEKLFF.

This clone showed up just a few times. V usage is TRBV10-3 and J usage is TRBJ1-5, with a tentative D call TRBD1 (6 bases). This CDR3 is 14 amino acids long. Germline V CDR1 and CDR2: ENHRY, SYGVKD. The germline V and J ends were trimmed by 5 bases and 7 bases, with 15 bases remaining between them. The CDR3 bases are TGTGCCATCAGTAACGGGACAATGGGCCAGCCCCAGCATTTT. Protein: CAISNGTMGQPQHF.

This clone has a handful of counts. CDR3 sequence: CASGDRGLKKLFF. CDR3 sequence (DNA): TGTGCCAGCGGGGACAGGGGGTTGAAAAAACTGTTTTTT. The chain joins TRBV6-5 to TRBJ1-4, with 11 bases identical to TRBD1. Germline V gene data show CDR1 as MNHEY and CDR2 as SVGAGI. V lost 8 bases and J lost 9; bases outside the gene matches: 5. The CDR3 contains 13 residues.

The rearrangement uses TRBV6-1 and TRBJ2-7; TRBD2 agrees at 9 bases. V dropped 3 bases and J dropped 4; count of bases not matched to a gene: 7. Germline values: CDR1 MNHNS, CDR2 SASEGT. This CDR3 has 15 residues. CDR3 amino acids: CASSDRLAGRYEQYF. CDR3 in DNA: TGTGCCAGCAGTGATCGTCTAGCGGGGAGATACGAGCAGTACTTC.

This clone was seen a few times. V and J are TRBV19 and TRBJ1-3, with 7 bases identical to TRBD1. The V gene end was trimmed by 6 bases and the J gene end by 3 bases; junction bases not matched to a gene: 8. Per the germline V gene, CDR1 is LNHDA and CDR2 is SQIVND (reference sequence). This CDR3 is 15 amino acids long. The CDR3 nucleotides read TGTGCCAGTAGAACCGGGACAGTGGGTGGAAACACCATATATTTT. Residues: CASRTGTVGGNTIYF.

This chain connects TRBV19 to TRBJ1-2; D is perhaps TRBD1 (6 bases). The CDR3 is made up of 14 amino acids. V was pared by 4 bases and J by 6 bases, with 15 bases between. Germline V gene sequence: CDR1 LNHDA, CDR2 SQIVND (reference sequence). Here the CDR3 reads CASSSSVGQNGYTF. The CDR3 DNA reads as TGTGCCAGTAGTAGTTCGGTGGGACAAAATGGCTACACCTTC.

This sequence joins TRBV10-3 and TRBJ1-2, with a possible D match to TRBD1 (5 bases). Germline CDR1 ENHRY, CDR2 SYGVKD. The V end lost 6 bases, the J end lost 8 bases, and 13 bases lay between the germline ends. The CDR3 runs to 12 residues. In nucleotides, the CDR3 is TGTGCCATCAGGGAAGGGGCTTCGGGCTACACCTTC. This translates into CAIREGASGYTF.

Here the CDR3 reads CASSVEGAGVGYSPLHF. CDR3 sequence (DNA): TGTGCCAGCAGCGTGGAGGGAGCAGGGGTGGGTTATTCACCCCTCCACTTT. This rearrangement joins TRBV5-5 to TRBJ1-6; possibly TRBD1 for D (6 bases). The CDR3 covers 17 residues. Germline CDR1 SGHKS, CDR2 YYEKEE (reference sequence). The V end was cut by 4 bases, the J end by 8 bases, with 22 bases between.

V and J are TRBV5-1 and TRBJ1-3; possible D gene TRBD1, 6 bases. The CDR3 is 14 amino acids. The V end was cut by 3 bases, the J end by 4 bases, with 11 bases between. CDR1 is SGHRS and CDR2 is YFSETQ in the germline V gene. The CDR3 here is CASSSDSFGNTIYF. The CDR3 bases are TGCGCCAGCAGCTCGGACAGCTTCGGAAACACCATATATTTT.

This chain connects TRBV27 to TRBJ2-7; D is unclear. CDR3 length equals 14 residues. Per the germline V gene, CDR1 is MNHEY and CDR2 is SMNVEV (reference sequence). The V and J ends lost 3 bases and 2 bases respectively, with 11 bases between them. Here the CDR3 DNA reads TGTGCCAGCAGTTTGAGGCTTATCCCCTACGAGCAGTACTTC. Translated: CASSLRLIPYEQYF.

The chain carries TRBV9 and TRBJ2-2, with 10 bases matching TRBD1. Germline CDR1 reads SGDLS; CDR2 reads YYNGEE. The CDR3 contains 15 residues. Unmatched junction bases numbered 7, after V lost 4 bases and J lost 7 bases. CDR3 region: CASSNRQGASGELFF. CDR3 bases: TGTGCCAGCAGCAACCGACAGGGGGCGAGCGGGGAGCTGTTTTTT.

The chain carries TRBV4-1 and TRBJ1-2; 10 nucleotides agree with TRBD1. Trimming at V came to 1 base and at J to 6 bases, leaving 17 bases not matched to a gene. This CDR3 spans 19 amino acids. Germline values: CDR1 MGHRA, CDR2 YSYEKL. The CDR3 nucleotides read TGCGCCAGCAGCCAAGCTTCCGGTTATGGACAGGGGGTCTCGAATGGCTACACCTTC. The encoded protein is CASSQASGYGQGVSNGYTF.

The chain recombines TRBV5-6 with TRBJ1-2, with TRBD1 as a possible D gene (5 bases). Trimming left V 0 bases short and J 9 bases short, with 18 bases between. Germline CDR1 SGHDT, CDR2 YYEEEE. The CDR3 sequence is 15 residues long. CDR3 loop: CASSLAPTNRQRYTF. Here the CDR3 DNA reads TGTGCCAGCAGCTTGGCCCCGACAAACAGGCAACGCTACACCTTC.

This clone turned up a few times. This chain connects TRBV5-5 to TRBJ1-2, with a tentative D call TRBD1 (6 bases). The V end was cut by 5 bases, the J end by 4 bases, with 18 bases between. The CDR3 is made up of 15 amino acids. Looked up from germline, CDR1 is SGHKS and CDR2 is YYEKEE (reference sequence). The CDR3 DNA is TGTGCCAGCAGTTTTGAGGTCAGGGGCGGCTATGGCTACACCTTC. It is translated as CASSFEVRGGYGYTF.

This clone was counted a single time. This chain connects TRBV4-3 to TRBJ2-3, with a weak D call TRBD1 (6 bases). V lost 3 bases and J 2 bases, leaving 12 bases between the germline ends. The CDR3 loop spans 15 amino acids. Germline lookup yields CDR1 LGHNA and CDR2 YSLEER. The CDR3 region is CASSQSQGNTDTQYF. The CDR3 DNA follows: TGCGCCAGCAGCCAGTCACAGGGAAACACAGATACGCAGTATTTT.

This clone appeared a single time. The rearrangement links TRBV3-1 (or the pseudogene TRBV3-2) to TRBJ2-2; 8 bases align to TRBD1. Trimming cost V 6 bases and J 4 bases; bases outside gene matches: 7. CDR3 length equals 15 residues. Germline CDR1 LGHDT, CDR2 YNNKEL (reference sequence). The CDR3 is CASSTQGAGTGELFF. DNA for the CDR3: TGTGCCAGCAGTACGCAGGGGGCTGGCACCGGGGAGCTGTTTTTT.

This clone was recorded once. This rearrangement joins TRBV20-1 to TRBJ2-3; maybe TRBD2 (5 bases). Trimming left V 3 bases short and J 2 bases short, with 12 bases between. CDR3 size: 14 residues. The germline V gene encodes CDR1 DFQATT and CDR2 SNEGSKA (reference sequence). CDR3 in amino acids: CSASWLAFTDTQYF. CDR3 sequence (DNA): TGCAGTGCTAGTTGGCTAGCCTTCACAGATACGCAGTATTTT.

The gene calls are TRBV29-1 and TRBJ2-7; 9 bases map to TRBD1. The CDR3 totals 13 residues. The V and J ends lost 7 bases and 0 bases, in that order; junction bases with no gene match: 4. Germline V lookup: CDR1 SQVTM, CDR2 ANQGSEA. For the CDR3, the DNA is TGCAGCGCTGGGACAGGGCGCTCCTACGAGCAGTACTTC. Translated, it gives CSAGTGRSYEQYF.

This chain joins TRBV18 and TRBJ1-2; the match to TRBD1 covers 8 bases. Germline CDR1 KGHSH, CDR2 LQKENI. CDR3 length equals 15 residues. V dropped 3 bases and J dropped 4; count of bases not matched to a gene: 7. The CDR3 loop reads CASSPPDRGAYGYTF. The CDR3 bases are TGTGCCAGCTCACCTCCCGACAGGGGTGCCTATGGCTACACCTTC.

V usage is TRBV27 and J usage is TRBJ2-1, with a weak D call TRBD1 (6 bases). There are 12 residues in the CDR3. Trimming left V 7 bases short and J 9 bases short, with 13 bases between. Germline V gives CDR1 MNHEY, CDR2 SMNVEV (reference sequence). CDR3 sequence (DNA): TGTGCCAGCAAGGTGGGGGCGGGTGAGCAGTTCTTC. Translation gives CASKVGAGEQFF.

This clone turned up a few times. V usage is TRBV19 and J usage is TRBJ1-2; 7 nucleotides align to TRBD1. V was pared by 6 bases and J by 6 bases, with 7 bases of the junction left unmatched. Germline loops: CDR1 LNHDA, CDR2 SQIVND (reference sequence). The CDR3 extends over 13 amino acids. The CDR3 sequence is CASSPGTVNGYTF. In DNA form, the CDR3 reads TGTGCCAGTAGCCCGGGGACAGTTAATGGCTACACCTTC.

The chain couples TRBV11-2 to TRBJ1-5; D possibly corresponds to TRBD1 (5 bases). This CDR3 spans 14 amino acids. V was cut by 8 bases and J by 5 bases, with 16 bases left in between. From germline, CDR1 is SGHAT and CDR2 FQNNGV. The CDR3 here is CASGTGGLDQPQHF. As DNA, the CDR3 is TGTGCCAGCGGGACGGGAGGGTTAGATCAGCCCCAGCATTTT.